A single sample is the source of the 17 T cell receptor beta chains below, sequenced in a study of T-cell memory formation after mild COVID-19. TCRdb re-called the 5' RACE reads through MiXCR, storing one row per CDR3 protein. The table includes about 290,000 distinct CDR3 sequences, less than 20% detected once. Sequenced material: PBMCs or a T cell subset sorted from them (not recorded which). The receptors here all came from a young man who had mild COVID-19 (a few samples of this study predate the infection). Cell type and time point are not known.

This clonotype came up a few times. V is TRBV7-3 and J is TRBJ1-2; D gene ambiguous. The V gene's germline CDR1 is SGHTA and CDR2 FQGTGA. Trimming left V 1 base short and J 2 bases short, with 8 bases between. This CDR3 has 14 residues. The CDR3 sequence: CASSLNPGNYGYTF. The CDR3 bases are TGTGCCAGCAGCTTAAACCCGGGGAACTATGGCTACACCTTC.

J is TRBJ2-5 and V is TRBV20-1; the D gene is possibly TRBD1 (7 bases). This CDR3 contains 15 residues. Trimming left V 0 bases short and J 4 bases short, with 15 bases between. Germline CDR1 DFQATT, CDR2 SNEGSKA (reference sequence). DNA for the CDR3: TGCAGTGCTAGAGATCTCAGGGGGGTATTAGAGACCCAGTACTTC. It is translated as CSARDLRGVLETQYF.

This clonotype has just a few counts. The rearrangement uses TRBV7-8 and TRBJ2-3; weak D call: TRBD1 (6 bases). Germline loops: CDR1 SGHVS, CDR2 FQNEAQ. V dropped 5 bases and J dropped 0 bases, with 12 bases sitting between them. The CDR3 sequence is 15 residues long. In DNA form, the CDR3 reads TGTGCCAGCAGCCAATGGACAGCTAGCACAGATACGCAGTATTTT. Protein sequence: CASSQWTASTDTQYF.

Only a few counts were recorded for this clonotype. This rearrangement joins TRBV5-6 to TRBJ2-2; D is ambiguous. Germline CDR1 is SGHDT and CDR2 is YYEEEE. The CDR3 is made up of 17 amino acids. Trimming shortened V by 0 bases and J by 2 bases, and 14 bases separated the two germline ends. CDR3 loop: CASSLVYLAVNTGELFF. CDR3 bases: TGTGCCAGCAGCTTGGTTTACTTGGCAGTCAACACCGGGGAGCTGTTTTTT.

The genes are TRBV10-3 and TRBJ2-1; 8 bases fit TRBD2. J lost 9 bases, V lost 3 bases, and 16 bases had no gene match. Germline lookup yields CDR1 ENHRY and CDR2 SYGVKD. The CDR3 is 17 residues long. Here the CDR3 reads CAISDGLAGPGWSEQFF. CDR3 sequence (DNA): TGTGCCATCAGTGATGGGTTAGCGGGGCCCGGATGGAGTGAGCAGTTCTTC.

V gene TRBV7-9 combines with J gene TRBJ2-5, with a weak D call TRBD1 (5 bases). Germline values: CDR1 SEHNR, CDR2 FQNEAQ (reference sequence). Trimming took 8 bases from V and 4 from J, leaving 11 bases between them. The CDR3 has 12 amino acids. CDR3 protein: CASGATAETQYF. DNA for the CDR3: TGTGCCAGCGGGGCGACAGCAGAGACCCAGTACTTC.

This clonotype has a handful of counts. The rearrangement links TRBV11-2 to TRBJ1-1, with D perhaps matching TRBD1 (6 bases). Trimming left V 5 bases short and J 5 bases short, with 12 bases between. Germline CDR1 SGHAT, CDR2 FQNNGV. This CDR3 has 13 residues. The CDR3 DNA reads as TGTGCCAGCAGCCAAGGGGGATGGACTGAAGCTTTCTTT. Its protein is CASSQGGWTEAFF.

This clonotype was observed many times. V gene TRBV7-2 combines with J gene TRBJ1-1; TRBD1 is a possible D gene (5 bases). In germline, CDR1 is SGHTA, CDR2 FQGNSA. Trimming removed 5 bases at V and 1 base at J, with 11 bases between. This CDR3 has 14 amino acids. CDR3 amino acids: CASSRQRSNTEAFF. The CDR3 bases are TGTGCCAGCAGCCGACAGAGGTCGAACACTGAAGCTTTCTTT.

V gene TRBV11-1 combines with J gene TRBJ2-4; D may match TRBD1 or TRBD2 (6 bases each). This CDR3 spans 16 amino acids. CDR1 and CDR2 (germline): SGHAT, FQDESV (reference sequence). The ends were cut back, 4 bases at V and 2 bases at J, with 15 bases in the middle. The CDR3 bases are TGTGCCAGCAGCTCAAGGTGGGGGGCATCCAAAAACATTCAGTACTTC. Its translation: CASSSRWGASKNIQYF.

J is TRBJ2-1 and V is TRBV11-3; 11 nucleotides align to TRBD2. Germline V gene sequence: CDR1 SGHNT, CDR2 YENEEA. Losses at the gene ends were 0 bases for V and 3 bases for J; bases not matched to a gene: 4. This CDR3 spans 17 amino acids. The DNA of the CDR3 is TGTGCCAGCAGCTTAGATGGGCTAGCGGGGGGCTACAATGAGCAGTTCTTC. Residues: CASSLDGLAGGYNEQFF.

The chain is built from TRBV12-3 or TRBV12-4 and TRBJ1-1; D gene uncertain. The germline V and J ends were trimmed by 6 bases and 3 bases, with 14 bases remaining between them. This CDR3 comprises 14 residues. The CDR3 region has the DNA TGTGCCAGCAGGGCCGTTGACTGGGACACTGAAGCTTTCTTT. This translates into CASRAVDWDTEAFF.

V gene TRBV12-3 or TRBV12-4 combines with J gene TRBJ1-2; possible D gene TRBD1, 6 bases. There are 13 residues in the CDR3. V lost 6 bases and J lost 8, with 16 bases in between. For the CDR3, the DNA is TGTGCCAGCAGCGAACGGGGGCAGAAGGGCTACACCTTC. The encoded protein is CASSERGQKGYTF.

This clonotype was observed a handful of times. This rearrangement joins TRBV4-3 to TRBJ2-1, with 7 bases fitting TRBD2. The CDR3 consists of 14 residues. Looked up from germline, CDR1 is LGHNA and CDR2 is YSLEER. Trimming removed 4 bases from V and 7 bases from J; junction bases left unmatched: 7. The CDR3 loop is CASSRLAGENEQFF. CDR3 DNA sequence: TGCGCCAGCAGCCGACTAGCCGGCGAGAATGAGCAGTTCTTC.

This chain joins TRBV7-9 and TRBJ1-2; maybe TRBD1 (5 bases). The V end was cut by 8 bases, the J end by 2 bases, with 18 bases between. The CDR3 covers 15 residues. CDR1 and CDR2 (germline): SEHNR, FQNEAQ (reference sequence). CDR3 sequence reads: CASLESRARNYGYTF. CDR3 in DNA: TGTGCCAGCCTTGAATCCAGGGCGAGGAACTATGGCTACACCTTC.

This clonotype appeared a few times. This chain links TRBV7-7 with TRBJ2-3; TRBD2 matches 9 bases. The length of the CDR3 is 16 residues. Germline V gene sequence: CDR1 SSHAT, CDR2 FNYEAQ (reference sequence). V was pared by 5 bases and J by 4 bases, with 10 bases of the junction left unmatched. The CDR3 reads CASSRGAGGLADTQYF. In nucleotides, the CDR3 is TGTGCCAGCAGCCGAGGGGCGGGGGGGTTAGCAGATACGCAGTATTTT.

J is TRBJ2-3 and V is TRBV4-3; D possibly uses TRBD1 or TRBD2 (5 bases each). With 0 bases removed from V and 2 bases from J, the gap between germline ends came to 9 bases. In germline, CDR1 is LGHNA, CDR2 YSLEER. The CDR3 runs to 15 residues. The CDR3 is CASSQEGDLTDTQYF. DNA of the CDR3: TGCGCCAGCAGCCAAGAGGGGGATCTCACAGATACGCAGTATTTT.

V and J are TRBV27 and TRBJ1-2; possibly TRBD1 for D (5 bases). The CDR3 consists of 12 residues. V was clipped by 6 bases and J by 8 bases, with 13 bases between them. Germline CDR1 reads MNHEY; CDR2 reads SMNVEV (reference sequence). The CDR3 region has the DNA TGTGCCAGCAGCGGTGTAGGGACCGGCTACACCTTC. The encoded protein is CASSGVGTGYTF.